The present T cell receptor (beta chain) was sequenced within a study of blood T cell repertoires in COVID-19. CDR1 is SGHRS, CDR2 YFSETQ, per germline. The CDR3 covers 18 residues. V lost 2 bases and J lost 3; bases outside the gene matches: 16. Authors' methods: Amplifying reference gene primers gave estimates of nucleated cell counts. TCRdb's table, derived via immunoSEQ multiplex PCR, lists solely in-frame clones and lacks some. V, J and clone size are taken as reported in that table, and D and trimming were inferred from the DNA itself. The sample records approximately 81,000 clones, roughly four fifths being singletons.

The receptor's source is a human donor in a cohort sampled during active COVID-19. Sequences were obtained from peripheral blood. This chain links TRBV5-1 with TRBJ2-7; 8 positions agree with TRBD1. CDR3 loop: CASSFSDRGGSKIYEQYF. The DNA for the CDR3 is TGCGCCAGCAGCTTCTCCGACAGGGGCGGGTCGAAAATCTACGAGCAGTACTTC.